One and the same sample provided the 23 T cell receptor beta chains below, sequenced in a study of T cell responses to AZD1222 COVID-19 vaccine (dated by TCRdb to the early 2020s). To prepare the library, the immunoSEQ multiplex PCR assay was applied. TCRdb obtained this table from immuneACCESS and retained in-frame rearrangements with V and J assigned. These tables miss some clones; where compared with another copy, unresolved V genes account for less than half of the shortfall, and the remainder is unexplained. Across this sample there are approximately 100,000 clones, with roughly nine tenths seen only once. 4% to 5% of the sample is taken by the ten largest. Sample time point, as interpreted from the label and publication: baseline before first vaccination. The material was peripheral blood, obtained on day 0 of AZD1222 vaccination. These receptors were obtained from an adult in good health.

This chain links TRBV4-3 with TRBJ2-7, with 10 bases fitting TRBD1. J gave up 5 bases and V 5 bases, and 6 bases lay outside the gene matches. This CDR3 has 14 amino acids. CDR1 and CDR2 from the germline V gene are LGHNA and YSLEER. The CDR3 reads CASSEGTGVHEQYF. The CDR3 DNA is TGCGCCAGCAGCGAAGGGACAGGGGTCCACGAGCAGTACTTC.

The gene calls are TRBV28 and TRBJ2-5; D gene unclear. V was trimmed by 6 bases and J by 4 bases, leaving 18 bases between them. Germline loops: CDR1 MDHEN, CDR2 SYDVKM. The CDR3 runs 15 residues. CDR3 sequence (DNA): TGTGCCAGCAGCCCTTCCCCGTCCCTTCCAGAGACCCAGTACTTC. It codes for CASSPSPSLPETQYF.

The CDR3 is CASSLFRGPPNEKLFF. CDR3 nucleotides: TGTGCCAGCAGCTTGTTCAGGGGCCCTCCTAATGAAAAACTGTTTTTT. This chain joins TRBV5-6 and TRBJ1-4; a possible D gene is TRBD1 (6 bases). Per the germline V gene, CDR1 is SGHDT and CDR2 is YYEEEE. V was cut by 1 base and J by 3 bases, with 13 bases left in between. CDR3 size: 16 residues.

This clone was seen only a few times. The rearrangement joins TRBV4-2 to TRBJ1-2; D may be TRBD1 (5 bases). The CDR3 covers 16 residues. Germline assignment: CDR1 LGHNA and CDR2 YNFKEQ. Trimming shortened V by 0 bases and J by 1 base, and 12 bases separated the two germline ends. In DNA form, the CDR3 reads TGTGCCAGCAGCCAAGATCATGGGGCTGGTAACTATGGCTACACCTTC. It specifies CASSQDHGAGNYGYTF.

This clone is medium-sized within its sample. J is TRBJ1-2 and V is TRBV19, with TRBD1 identical over 10 bases. V dropped 6 bases and J dropped 7; count of bases not matched to a gene: 5. There are 13 residues in the CDR3. Germline CDR1 is LNHDA and CDR2 is SQIVND (reference sequence). CDR3 nucleotides: TGTGCCAGTAGCCCGGGACAGGGGTTTGGCTACACCTTC. Its protein product is CASSPGQGFGYTF.

This sequence joins TRBV6-5 and TRBJ1-1, with D unclear. The germline V and J ends were trimmed by 4 bases and 4 bases, with 13 bases remaining between them. Germline CDR1 and CDR2: MNHEY and SVGAGI. The CDR3 spans 14 residues. The DNA of the CDR3 is TGTGCCAGCAGTTCCCGGGGTTTTGGCACTGAAGCTTTCTTT. Its protein product is CASSSRGFGTEAFF.

Notes on this clone: Other DNA sequences in this specimen translate into the identical CDR3. The chain employs TRBV5-1 and TRBJ1-6; tentative D call: TRBD1 (5 bases). V was cut by 0 bases and J by 6 bases, with 7 bases left in between. This CDR3 region has 14 residues. Germline lookup yields CDR1 SGHRS and CDR2 YFSETQ. The CDR3 nucleotides read TGCGCCAGCAGCTTGGAGGGACCTAATTCACCCCTCCACTTT. As protein: CASSLEGPNSPLHF.

This clone has just a few counts. The genes are TRBV27 and TRBJ2-1; D is possibly TRBD1 (6 bases). Deletions cut 4 bases from V and 4 bases from J, with 17 bases between. Germline lookup yields CDR1 MNHEY and CDR2 SMNVEV (reference sequence). The CDR3 length is 16 residues. CDR3 amino acids: CASSSPGVGNYNEQFF. The CDR3, as DNA: TGTGCCAGCAGTTCCCCAGGGGTCGGGAATTACAATGAGCAGTTCTTC.

The chain combines TRBV6-6 with TRBJ2-2; maybe TRBD2 (7 bases). V was pared by 2 bases and J by 3 bases, with 10 bases between. Germline CDR1 MNHNY, CDR2 SVGAGI (reference sequence). CDR3 length: 15 amino acids. CDR3: CASSYRGADTGELFF. Written as DNA, the CDR3 is TGTGCCAGCAGTTACCGGGGGGCGGACACCGGGGAGCTGTTTTTT.

The J gene is TRBJ1-2, the V gene TRBV5-8; TRBD1 matches 7 bases. Germline CDR1 and CDR2: SGHTS and YDEGEE. CDR3 length: 16 residues. With 0 bases clipped from V and 0 bases from J, the junction kept 5 bases outside the gene matches. The chain's CDR3 is CASSLEQGRPNYGYTF. The CDR3 nucleotides read TGTGCCAGCAGCTTGGAACAGGGGAGACCTAACTATGGCTACACCTTC.

This chain connects TRBV14 to TRBJ2-7, with 10 bases aligning to TRBD1. CDR1 is SGHDN and CDR2 is FVKESK in the germline V gene. V dropped 6 bases and J dropped 3; count of bases not matched to a gene: 8. The CDR3 is 15 residues long. Here the CDR3 DNA reads TGTGCCAGCAGGGCACGGACAGGGGGAAGCTACGAGCAGTACTTC. As protein: CASRARTGGSYEQYF.

V and J are TRBV27 and TRBJ2-7, with D unclear. Trimming took off 6 bases at V and 3 bases at J, with 12 bases between the two ends. The CDR3 is made up of 13 amino acids. Looked up from germline, CDR1 is MNHEY and CDR2 is SMNVEV (reference sequence). DNA of the CDR3: TGTGCCAGCAGCCCCAGGACCATCTACGAGCAGTACTTC. Translation gives CASSPRTIYEQYF.

This chain connects TRBV27 to TRBJ1-3; no reliable D call. CDR1 and CDR2 (germline): MNHEY, SMNVEV (reference sequence). Trimming removed 4 bases from V and 0 bases from J, with 10 bases in between. This CDR3 contains 15 residues. The CDR3 sequence: CASSSDWSSGNTIYF. The CDR3 nucleotides are TGTGCCAGCAGTTCCGACTGGAGCTCTGGAAACACCATATATTTT.

The CDR3 is CASSKVKGAEYGYTF. In DNA form, the CDR3 reads TGTGCCAGCAGCAAAGTGAAGGGGGCGGAATATGGCTACACCTTC. The chain carries TRBV21-1 and TRBJ1-2; the DNA was not compared with TRBD1, the D call given in the table. TRBV21-1 is flagged as a pseudogene. The CDR3 has 15 amino acids.

The J gene is TRBJ2-5, the V gene TRBV6-4; D is unclear. V lost 5 bases and J lost 5, with 12 bases in between. CDR1 is MRHNA and CDR2 is SNTAGT in the germline V gene. The CDR3 consists of 13 residues. CDR3 loop: CASSTNEGETQYF. The CDR3 bases are TGTGCCAGCAGTACGAACGAAGGGGAGACCCAGTACTTC.

The chain recombines TRBV11-3 with TRBJ2-2; 9 bases are a match to TRBD2. Germline V gene sequence: CDR1 SGHNT, CDR2 YENEEA. With V trimmed by 5 bases and J by 3 bases, 7 bases remained unmatched. This CDR3 is 16 amino acids long. The CDR3 DNA follows: TGTGCCAGCAGCCCGCGTAGCGGGGGATACACCGGGGAGCTGTTTTTT. This sequence encodes CASSPRSGGYTGELFF.

The V call is TRBV5-8, the J call TRBJ2-7, with TRBD2 as a possible D gene (6 bases). Germline V gives CDR1 SGHTS, CDR2 YDEGEE. The CDR3 has 16 amino acids. With 4 bases removed from V and 0 bases from J, the gap between germline ends came to 17 bases. CDR3 nucleotides: TGTGCCAGCAGCAGGTGGAAGGGACTCAGCTCCTACGAGCAGTACTTC. Translation gives CASSRWKGLSSYEQYF.

V is TRBV7-2 and J is TRBJ2-2; D is perhaps TRBD2 (5 bases). Trimming left V 0 bases short and J 2 bases short, with 10 bases between. The CDR3 has 16 amino acids. Germline CDR1 reads SGHTA; CDR2 reads FQGNSA. The DNA for the CDR3 is TGTGCCAGCAGCTTAGCTGGGAGAGAAAACACCGGGGAGCTGTTTTTT. Protein product: CASSLAGRENTGELFF.

A few counts support this clone. In DNA, the CDR3 is TGTGCCAGCAGTTTTGACAGGTTGTATGGCTACACCTTC. It codes for CASSFDRLYGYTF. The rearrangement uses TRBV12-3 or TRBV12-4 and TRBJ1-2; TRBD1 might be the D (6 bases). The CDR3 extends over 13 amino acids. V was cut by 3 bases and J by 5 bases, with 10 bases left in between.

This clone occurred once. The chain links TRBV11-2 to TRBJ2-7; D might be TRBD2 (5 bases). Germline assignment: CDR1 SGHAT and CDR2 FQNNGV. V was pared by 0 bases and J by 6 bases, with 12 bases between. The CDR3 extends over 14 amino acids. CDR3 sequence: CASSLDRGSGEQYF. CDR3 DNA: TGTGCCAGCAGCTTAGATAGAGGGTCAGGCGAGCAGTACTTC.

Worth noting for this clone: An end of the junction does not agree with germline; a read error may underlie this. The same CDR3 arises from other DNA sequences in this sample as well. V usage is TRBV18 and J usage is TRBJ2-5; TRBD2 might be the D (5 bases). CDR1 KGHSH and CDR2 LQKENI come from the germline V gene. This CDR3 has 15 residues. The CDR3 nucleotides read TGTGCCAGCTCGCCTCAAGGCGGGCGACAAGAGACTCAGTACTTC. Residues: CASSPQGGRQETQYF.

The table lists this clone with a count of one. This chain connects TRBV7-8 to TRBJ1-1, with 8 bases aligning to TRBD1. Germline CDR1 reads SGHVS; CDR2 reads FQNEAQ. The CDR3 has 16 amino acids. V dropped 5 bases and J dropped 1; count of bases not matched to a gene: 9. CDR3: CASSPETGTGNTEAFF. Written as DNA, the CDR3 is TGTGCCAGCAGCCCAGAAACCGGGACAGGGAACACTGAAGCTTTCTTT.

This clone was detected only a few times. The chain has TRBV3-1 (or the pseudogene TRBV3-2) and TRBJ1-6; D is undetermined. This CDR3 has 13 amino acids. The V end was cut by 4 bases, the J end by 9 bases, with 10 bases between. Germline V gene data show CDR1 as LGHDT and CDR2 as YNNKEL (reference sequence). The CDR3 loop is CASSPGSSSPLHF. The DNA for the CDR3 is TGTGCCAGCAGCCCCGGATCCTCTTCACCCCTCCACTTT.